These 27 T cell receptor beta chains originate from one sample sequenced in a study of blood T cells in healthy people across ages. Primed by a sample-barcoded 5' primer and a J-beta primer mix, a second PCR proceeded for about 7 to 11 cycles. TCRdb analysed the 5' RACE reads with MiXCR anew, one entry per CDR3 protein. The data show 700,000 to 850,000 distinct CDR3 sequences, roughly 34% seen once. The sample was blood. The receptors shown here come from a man between 18 and 29 years old in good health.

This clonotype occurred a few times. This rearrangement joins TRBV12-3 or TRBV12-4 to TRBJ1-1, with TRBD1 identical over 10 bases. Germline trimming cut 3 bases from V and 5 bases from J; bases unmatched to any gene: 3. CDR3 size: 14 residues. CDR3 in DNA: TGTGCCAGCAGTTTTGACAGGGGGCGGACTGAAGCTTTCTTT. Its protein product is CASSFDRGRTEAFF.

The gene calls are TRBV12-3 or TRBV12-4 and TRBJ2-7; the D is unclear. This CDR3 contains 16 residues. V shed 3 bases and J shed 0 bases, with 15 bases lying between them. CDR3 loop: CASSFLQSYSSYEQYF. Here the CDR3 DNA reads TGTGCCAGCAGTTTTTTGCAGTCCTATAGCTCCTACGAGCAGTACTTC.

V is TRBV7-2 and J is TRBJ2-7; a possible D gene is TRBD1 (5 bases). Germline V gene lookup returns CDR1 SGHTA and CDR2 FQGNSA. The CDR3 loop spans 17 amino acids. The V gene lost 1 base and the J gene lost 4 bases, with 20 bases spanning the gap. CDR3 DNA sequence: TGTGCCAGCAGCTTAGGAAATAGACAGCTCGGTTGGTACGAGCAGTACTTC. Its protein is CASSLGNRQLGWYEQYF.

As concerns this clonotype: This may arise from a read error, as a much more abundant clone is one base away. V gene TRBV13 combines with J gene TRBJ2-1; D is undetermined. V was trimmed by 5 bases and J by 8 bases, leaving 16 bases between them. CDR1 is PRHDT and CDR2 is FYEKMQ in the germline V gene (reference sequence). The CDR3 contains 14 residues. The CDR3 nucleotides read TGTGCCAGCAGCCATATAGGACCGGATGATGAGCAGTTCTTC. This sequence encodes CASSHIGPDDEQFF.

The sample holds a few counts of this clonotype. The chain links TRBV12-3 or TRBV12-4 to TRBJ1-1, with D maybe TRBD1 (6 bases). V lost 5 bases and J lost 0, with 13 bases in between. The length of the CDR3 is 15 residues. The CDR3 protein is CASSLPGDMNTEAFF. The CDR3 DNA reads as TGTGCCAGCAGTCTCCCAGGGGACATGAACACTGAAGCTTTCTTT.

The sample holds many counts of this clonotype. The chain recombines TRBV6-4 with TRBJ2-4; no firm D call. Germline assignment: CDR1 MRHNA and CDR2 SNTAGT. The V gene lost 0 bases and the J gene lost 2 bases, with 17 bases spanning the gap. The CDR3 is 18 residues long. The CDR3 DNA is TGTGCCAGCAGTGACTCGGTGGGCAGGCACCTCTCCAAAAACATTCAGTACTTC. Translated: CASSDSVGRHLSKNIQYF.

As for this clonotype: At one boundary the junction diverges from the germline segment, which might be a read error. The chain links TRBV20-1 to TRBJ2-1; 8 bases fit TRBD2. CDR1 is DFQATT, CDR2 SNEGSKA, per germline (reference sequence). The CDR3 runs to 14 residues. The CDR3 DNA is TGCAGTGCTAGCGGGGGGGCCGTGTACAATAAGCAGTTCTTC. Translated, it gives CSASGGAVYNKQFF.

This clonotype was seen at least ten times. Germline and junction disagree at one end, which may indicate a read error. This chain links TRBV20-1 with TRBJ1-6; D gene ambiguous. The CDR3 contains 13 residues. CDR1 is DFQATT and CDR2 is SNEGSKA in the germline V gene (reference sequence). The CDR3 loop is CSASPVSPSTLHF. CDR3 nucleotide sequence: TGCAGTGCTAGTCCGGTTTCCCCTTCAACCCTCCACTTT.

This sequence joins TRBV30 and TRBJ1-1; 8 positions match TRBD1. The CDR3 is made up of 16 amino acids. CDR1 and CDR2 (germline): GTSNPN, SVGIG (reference sequence). Germline trimming cut 0 bases from V and 3 bases from J; bases unmatched to any gene: 9. CDR3: CAWSVWADRADTEAFF. The CDR3 DNA is TGTGCCTGGAGTGTATGGGCGGACAGGGCGGACACTGAAGCTTTCTTT.

As to this clonotype: One junction end does not reproduce the germline sequence, and a read error may be involved. The rearrangement uses TRBV12-3 or TRBV12-4 and TRBJ1-5; no definite D call. There are 18 residues in the CDR3. The CDR3 DNA sequence: TGTGCCAGCAGTTTAACGTTTGGGCTGCTGGATAGCAATCGGCCCCAGCATTTT. This sequence encodes CASSLTFGLLDSNRPQHF.

This clonotype was counted between two and nine times. The V gene is TRBV20-1, the J gene TRBJ2-5; 7 nucleotides agree with TRBD1. Germline V gene lookup returns CDR1 DFQATT and CDR2 SNEGSKA (reference sequence). The CDR3 loop spans 14 amino acids. The CDR3 DNA follows: TGCAGCGCAATCATCCGACAGGCCCCAGGGGGCCAGTACTTC. Residues: CSAIIRQAPGGQYF.

This clonotype has only a few counts. The gene calls are TRBV5-1 and TRBJ2-1; 11 bases fit TRBD1. Germline V lookup: CDR1 SGHRS, CDR2 YFSETQ. V lost 7 bases to trimming and J lost 7 bases; unmatched junction nucleotides: 13. There are 16 residues in the CDR3. The CDR3 DNA reads TGCGCCAGCCGGCGAGAAGGGACAGGGGGGAGGAATGAGCAGTTCTTC. This sequence encodes CASRREGTGGRNEQFF.

V gene TRBV4-2 combines with J gene TRBJ2-2; 7 positions agree with TRBD1. With 4 bases clipped from V and 5 bases from J, the junction kept 10 bases outside the gene matches. The germline gives CDR1 LGHNA, CDR2 YNFKEQ. The CDR3 length is 16 residues. CDR3 region: CASSPTQGVMTGELFF. CDR3 in DNA: TGTGCCAGCAGCCCGACCCAGGGGGTGATGACCGGGGAGCTGTTTTTT.

This clonotype was observed a handful of times. J is TRBJ1-1 and V is TRBV5-1; TRBD1 matches at 10 bases. CDR1 is SGHRS and CDR2 is YFSETQ in the germline V gene. The CDR3 sequence is 13 residues long. V shed 8 bases, J shed 0 bases, and the junction held 1 base outside the gene matches. CDR3 nucleotides: TGCGCCAGTGGACAGGGGGTGAACACTGAAGCTTTCTTT. This codes for CASGQGVNTEAFF.

The chain couples TRBV4-1 to TRBJ1-6; TRBD1 might be the D (5 bases). CDR1 and CDR2 (germline): MGHRA, YSYEKL. The CDR3 has 15 amino acids. V dropped 0 bases and J dropped 6 bases, with 9 bases sitting between them. CDR3 protein: CASSQEQDSNSPLHF. DNA of the CDR3: TGCGCCAGCAGCCAAGAACAGGACTCTAATTCACCCCTCCACTTT.

This clonotype was detected only a few times. This chain uses TRBV5-1 with TRBJ2-1; D possibly uses TRBD1 or TRBD2 (6 bases each). The CDR3 has 15 amino acids. Germline V gene data show CDR1 as SGHRS and CDR2 as YFSETQ. V lost 4 bases and J lost 6, with 17 bases in between. The CDR3 DNA is TGCGCCAGCAGCCCTGCGGGACAAACTTTCAATGAGCAGTTCTTC. The encoded protein is CASSPAGQTFNEQFF. The full variable domain, with the rest looked up from reference TRBV5-1 and TRBJ2-1, is KAGVTQTPRYLIKTRGQQVTLSCSPISGHRSVSWYQQTPGQGLQFLFEYFSETQRNKGNFPGRFSGRQFSNSRSEMNVSTLELGDSALYLCASSPAGQTFNEQFFGPGTRLTVL.

Ten or more counts support this clonotype. The chain is built from TRBV5-1 and TRBJ2-7; maybe TRBD1 (5 bases). This CDR3 spans 14 amino acids. The germline V gene encodes CDR1 SGHRS and CDR2 YFSETQ. The germline V and J ends were trimmed by 0 bases and 2 bases, with 9 bases remaining between them. CDR3 in amino acids: CASSLDAGPYEQYF. DNA of the CDR3: TGCGCCAGCAGCTTGGATGCAGGGCCCTACGAGCAGTACTTC.

In this sample, this clonotype turned up a few times. This rearrangement joins TRBV10-3 to TRBJ1-1; no clear D gene. In germline, CDR1 is ENHRY, CDR2 SYGVKD. Trimming stripped 7 bases from V and 1 base from J, with 10 bases between. There are 13 residues in the CDR3. The CDR3 loop is CAINGLPNTEAFF. Written as DNA, the CDR3 is TGTGCCATCAACGGTTTACCGAACACTGAAGCTTTCTTT.

V gene TRBV5-5 combines with J gene TRBJ2-7; possibly TRBD2 for D (5 bases). This CDR3 comprises 15 residues. V dropped 2 bases and J dropped 2 bases, with 14 bases sitting between them. Germline V gene lookup returns CDR1 SGHKS and CDR2 YYEKEE (reference sequence). CDR3 bases: TGTGCCAGCAGCTTTAGTTATACGGGAACCTACGAGCAGTACTTC. It codes for CASSFSYTGTYEQYF.

There are a few counts of this clonotype. This chain connects TRBV12-3 or TRBV12-4 to TRBJ2-3; TRBD1 might be the D (6 bases). The CDR3 length is 14 residues. V gave up 6 bases and J gave up 6 bases, with 16 bases separating them. This CDR3 is CASSPGPDRDTQYF. The CDR3 nucleotides are TGTGCCAGCAGCCCGGGACCCGACAGGGATACGCAGTATTTT.

The chain couples TRBV20-1 to TRBJ2-3; possible D gene TRBD2, 5 bases. V lost 6 bases to trimming and J lost 3 bases, with 13 bases between them. This CDR3 is built from 13 residues. In germline, CDR1 is DFQATT, CDR2 SNEGSKA (reference sequence). CDR3 coding DNA: TGCAGTGCCTGGACTCGTGTAACAGATACGCAGTATTTT. Amino acid sequence: CSAWTRVTDTQYF.

This clonotype was detected only once. The chain recombines TRBV20-1 with TRBJ1-1, with 9 bases that match TRBD1. The CDR3 totals 14 residues. V lost 4 bases to trimming and J lost 4 bases; unmatched junction nucleotides: 7. Germline CDR1 DFQATT, CDR2 SNEGSKA (reference sequence). The CDR3 loop reads CSATWDRASTEAFF. The CDR3, as DNA: TGCAGTGCTACTTGGGACAGGGCGTCCACTGAAGCTTTCTTT.

The chain uses TRBV10-3 and TRBJ2-2; 9 nucleotides align to TRBD2. The CDR3 covers 14 residues. Looked up from germline, CDR1 is ENHRY and CDR2 is SYGVKD. V trimming: 6 bases; J trimming: 3 bases; junction bases outside the gene matches: 2. The CDR3 is CAIRASGDTGELFF. CDR3 DNA: TGTGCCATCAGGGCTAGCGGGGACACCGGGGAGCTGTTTTTT.

The chain carries TRBV6-2 or TRBV6-3 and TRBJ2-4; D gene ambiguous. With 7 bases removed from V and 15 bases from J, the gap between germline ends came to 19 bases. Germline V lookup: CDR1 MNHEY, CDR2 SVGEGT. This CDR3 contains 12 residues. The DNA for the CDR3 is TGTGCCAGCACCATCCTAGGAGAGACCCGGTACTTC. Translation: CASTILGETRYF.

This clonotype has just a few counts. This chain uses TRBV4-1 with TRBJ1-1, with a weak D call TRBD1 (5 bases). The ends were cut back, 4 bases at V and 1 base at J, with 13 bases in the middle. Germline lookup yields CDR1 MGHRA and CDR2 YSYEKL. The CDR3 consists of 15 residues. CDR3 in DNA: TGCGCCAGCAGCCCATCCGTCGGGGGGAACACTGAAGCTTTCTTT. This codes for CASSPSVGGNTEAFF.

The V call is TRBV5-1, the J call TRBJ2-2, with 7 bases that match TRBD2. This CDR3 contains 16 residues. Looked up from germline, CDR1 is SGHRS and CDR2 is YFSETQ. After removal of 4 bases from V and 5 bases from J, the junction contained 11 bases not matched to a gene. The CDR3, as DNA: TGCGCCAGCAGCCCCGCAGGCGGGGAGGGGACCGGGGAGCTGTTTTTT. Residues: CASSPAGGEGTGELFF.

As for this clonotype: The final CDR3 position lacks the conserved phenylalanine or tryptophan, pointing to a likely read error. The rearrangement uses TRBV20-1 and TRBJ2-4, with 7 positions matching TRBD1. Losses at the gene ends were 4 bases for V and 4 bases for J; bases not matched to a gene: 10. Germline CDR1 DFQATT, CDR2 SNEGSKA (reference sequence). The CDR3 spans 15 residues. For the CDR3, the DNA is TGCAGTGCTACTAGGCCCGGGACAGATAAAAACATTCAGTACTTA. Residues: CSATRPGTDKNIQYL.